Each of the 4 T cell receptor beta chains below was sequenced from the same sample in a study of neurological immune-mediated disorders. TCRdb reprocessed the 5' RACE reads with MiXCR, giving one entry per CDR3 protein. This table holds roughly 100,000 distinct CDR3 sequences, 3.5% found once. Sequences were obtained from PBMCs. Receptors originate from a woman between 18 and 29 years old with multiple sclerosis.

This clonotype was counted many times. V and J are TRBV6-5 and TRBJ2-6, with TRBD1 matching 10 bases. Germline V CDR1 and CDR2: MNHEY, SVGAGI. The CDR3 consists of 17 residues. V trimming: 6 bases; J trimming: 2 bases; junction bases outside the gene matches: 7. CDR3 protein: CASSPTGGGPGANVLTF. The CDR3 DNA reads TGTGCCAGCAGCCCGACAGGGGGCGGCCCTGGGGCCAACGTCCTGACTTTC.

This clonotype was observed at least ten times. V usage is TRBV28 and J usage is TRBJ1-4; no clear D gene. Germline CDR1 reads MDHEN; CDR2 reads SYDVKM. There are 13 residues in the CDR3. The V and J ends lost 4 bases and 8 bases respectively, with 11 bases between them. In DNA, the CDR3 is TGTGCCAGCAGTTCGGAATTTGGAGAAAAACTGTTTTTT. It codes for CASSSEFGEKLFF.

This clonotype occurred many times. The chain employs TRBV10-3 and TRBJ1-1; TRBD1 might be the D (5 bases). Deletions cut 11 bases from V and 1 base from J, with 11 bases between. Germline V gene lookup returns CDR1 ENHRY and CDR2 SYGVKD. The CDR3 runs to 12 residues. The CDR3 nucleotides read TGTGCCTCGGGGGGGTCGAACACTGAAGCTTTCTTT. It codes for CASGGSNTEAFF.

Ten or more counts support this clonotype. The J gene is TRBJ1-1, the V gene TRBV3-1; D not certain. V lost 2 bases to trimming and J lost 10 bases, with 11 bases between them. The CDR3 sequence is 12 residues long. CDR1 is LGHDT and CDR2 is YNNKEL in the germline V gene (reference sequence). This CDR3 is CASSQTSGPAFF. In nucleotides, the CDR3 is TGTGCCAGCAGCCAAACGTCCGGACCAGCTTTCTTT.